What follows are 26 T cell receptor beta chains derived from one specimen sequenced in a study of cytomegalovirus exposure and HLA in healthy donors. Here immunoSEQ multiplex PCR was the method, and the copy in TCRdb shows in-frame clones only, minus some. The table records roughly 70,000 clones, roughly 95% of them present only once. The sequencing sample was made of PBMCs. The origin of the receptors is a woman under 30 in good health and CMV-seropositive.

The chain combines TRBV5-5 with TRBJ1-2, with 10 nucleotides matching TRBD1. Trimming removed 4 bases from V and 2 bases from J; junction bases left unmatched: 8. The CDR3 loop spans 16 amino acids. CDR1 is SGHKS, CDR2 YYEKEE, per germline (reference sequence). CDR3 nucleotide sequence: TGTGCCAGCAGCCTATATGAGACAGGGGGCAACTATGGCTACACCTTC. It specifies CASSLYETGGNYGYTF. Variable domain in full (rest from reference TRBV5-5 and TRBJ1-2): DAGVTQSPTHLIKTRGQQVTLRCSPISGHKSVSWYQQVLGQGPQFIFQYYEKEERGRGNFPDRFSARQFPNYSSELNVNALLLGDSALYLCASSLYETGGNYGYTFGSGTRLTVV.

This clone was detected only once. The chain links TRBV6-5 to TRBJ2-1, with 11 nucleotides matching TRBD2. The CDR3 is made up of 14 amino acids. The trim removed 4 bases at V and 10 bases at J, leaving 6 bases unmatched. CDR1 is MNHEY and CDR2 is SVGAGI in the germline V gene. The DNA of the CDR3 is TGTGCCAGCAGTTTAGTAGCGGGAGGGAAGGAGCAGTTCTTC. Its protein product is CASSLVAGGKEQFF.

The chain employs TRBV11-2 and TRBJ1-2; D possibly corresponds to TRBD1 (5 bases). The V gene lost 1 base and the J gene lost 10 bases, with 7 bases spanning the gap. The germline CDR1 and CDR2 sequences are SGHAT and FQNNGV. This CDR3 is 11 amino acids long. The CDR3 reads CASSLGRAYTF. CDR3 bases: TGTGCCAGCAGCTTAGGCAGGGCCTACACCTTC. The whole variable domain, remainder taken from reference TRBV11-2 and TRBJ1-2, is EAGVAQSPRYKIIEKRQSVAFWCNPISGHATLYWYQQILGQGPKLLIQFQNNGVVDDSQLPKDRFSAERLKGVDSTLKIQPAKLEDSAVYLCASSLGRAYTFGSGTRLTVV.

The rearrangement uses TRBV19 and TRBJ1-4; D is undetermined. The CDR3 extends over 15 amino acids. Germline lookup yields CDR1 LNHDA and CDR2 SQIVND (reference sequence). Trimming removed 3 bases at V and 8 bases at J, with 16 bases between. In nucleotides, the CDR3 is TGTGCCAGTAGTATTTTGGCGACGCCGGGAGAAAAACTGTTTTTT. This translates into CASSILATPGEKLFF.

This chain links TRBV28 with TRBJ2-7; a weak D match, TRBD1 (6 bases). CDR1 and CDR2 (germline): MDHEN, SYDVKM. V gave up 2 bases and J gave up 0 bases, with 11 bases separating them. The CDR3 has 15 residues. DNA for the CDR3: TGTGCCAGCAGTTTAGGGGGCCCATCCTCCTACGAGCAGTACTTC. Translating it yields CASSLGGPSSYEQYF.

J is TRBJ2-3 and V is TRBV6-5, with TRBD1 matching 8 bases. The germline V gene encodes CDR1 MNHEY and CDR2 SVGAGI. The CDR3 is made up of 15 amino acids. Trimming cost V 2 bases and J 5 bases; bases outside gene matches: 6. CDR3 sequence reads: CASSYQGAWGDTQYF. The CDR3 bases are TGTGCCAGCAGTTACCAGGGGGCTTGGGGAGATACGCAGTATTTT.

A remark on this clone: Germline is not matched at one junction end, which may reflect a read error. The genes are TRBV29-1 and TRBJ2-1; TRBD2 aligns across 14 bases. This CDR3 is 11 amino acids long. Per germline, CDR1 SQVTM and CDR2 ANQGSEA. The DNA of the CDR3 is TGCAGCGCGGGACTAGCGGGAGTAGGGGTCTTC. Translation gives CSAGLAGVGVF.

The chain combines TRBV5-1 with TRBJ2-7; D perhaps matches TRBD2 (5 bases). Germline-derived CDR1 and CDR2 are SGHRS and YFSETQ. The V end lost 3 bases, the J end lost 4 bases, and 11 bases lay between the germline ends. The CDR3 has 13 amino acids. As DNA, the CDR3 is TGCGCCAGCAGCTCGGACGGGGTTTACGAGCAGTACTTC. Translated: CASSSDGVYEQYF.

The rearrangement joins TRBV20-1 to TRBJ2-1, with 10 nucleotides matching TRBD2. Germline V CDR1 and CDR2: DFQATT, SNEGSKA (reference sequence). The CDR3 has 11 residues. Unmatched junction bases numbered 0, after V lost 7 bases and J lost 6 bases. CDR3 loop: CSGTSGNEQFF. The CDR3 coding sequence is TGCAGTGGGACTAGCGGCAATGAGCAGTTCTTC.

The rearrangement joins TRBV21-1 to TRBJ1-5. TRBV21-1 is annotated as a pseudogene. This CDR3 comprises 13 residues. CDR3 sequence reads: CASSLESNQPQHF. The CDR3 DNA follows: TGTGCCAGCAGCCTAGAGAGCAATCAGCCCCAGCATTTT.

The chain uses TRBV19 and TRBJ2-2; D ambiguous. The ends were cut back, 10 bases at V and 6 bases at J, with 12 bases in the middle. The CDR3 covers 12 residues. Germline V gives CDR1 LNHDA, CDR2 SQIVND (reference sequence). In DNA, the CDR3 is TGTGCCACCTCAGGTGTAGCCGGGGAGCTGTTTTTT. Translating it yields CATSGVAGELFF.

In its sample, this clone was seen a few times. The V call is TRBV7-9, the J call TRBJ2-7, with D possibly TRBD1 on 7 matching bases. Germline V CDR1 and CDR2: SEHNR, FQNEAQ (reference sequence). The V gene lost 2 bases and the J gene lost 2 bases, with 10 bases spanning the gap. The CDR3 has 14 residues. CDR3 in amino acids: CASSLQGGPYEQYF. The CDR3, as DNA: TGTGCCAGCAGCTTACAGGGGGGCCCCTACGAGCAGTACTTC.

This sequence joins TRBV5-4 and TRBJ2-7; TRBD2 matches at 9 bases. CDR1 and CDR2 from the germline V gene are SGHNT and YYREEE (reference sequence). Trimming removed 3 bases from V and 2 bases from J; junction bases left unmatched: 6. The CDR3 loop spans 15 amino acids. The CDR3 DNA follows: TGTGCCAGCAGCTCAGGGGCGGGAGGGCCCTACGAGCAGTACTTC. Translating gives CASSSGAGGPYEQYF. Based on the CDR3 plus reference TRBV5-4 and TRBJ2-7, the full variable domain is ETGVTQSPTHLIKTRGQQVTLRCSSQSGHNTVSWYQQALGQGPQFIFQYYREEENGRGNFPPRFSGLQFPNYSSELNVNALELDDSALYLCASSSGAGGPYEQYFGPGTRLTVT.

The sample holds one count of this clone. The chain couples TRBV28 to TRBJ2-4; 7 bases are a match to TRBD2. The CDR3 consists of 14 residues. Germline CDR1 is MDHEN and CDR2 is SYDVKM. The J segment lost 5 bases and the V segment lost 2 bases, leaving 3 bases of the junction unmatched. The CDR3 nucleotides read TGTGCCAGCAGTTTACATGGGGGGGAAAACATTCAGTACTTC. Its protein is CASSLHGGENIQYF.

This chain joins TRBV18 and TRBJ1-4, with TRBD1 matching over 7 bases. This CDR3 spans 16 amino acids. CDR1 and CDR2 from the germline V gene are KGHSH and LQKENI. The ends lost 1 base at V and 4 bases at J; junction bases unmatched: 6. Here the CDR3 DNA reads TGTGCCAGCTCACCACGCGGGACAGTTAGTAATGAAAAACTGTTTTTT. Amino acid sequence: CASSPRGTVSNEKLFF.

The rearrangement uses TRBV7-2 and TRBJ2-7; TRBD2 matches 12 bases. With 4 bases clipped from V and 4 bases from J, the junction kept 8 bases outside the gene matches. Germline CDR1 SGHTA, CDR2 FQGNSA. The CDR3 runs to 16 residues. CDR3 residues: CASSSYSSGRAYEQYF. CDR3 nucleotides: TGTGCCAGCAGCTCCTACTCTAGCGGGAGGGCGTACGAGCAGTACTTC.

V is TRBV7-9 and J is TRBJ2-2; D perhaps matches TRBD1 (6 bases). This CDR3 has 16 amino acids. V lost 5 bases, J lost 2 bases, and 15 bases lay in between. Germline CDR1 reads SEHNR; CDR2 reads FQNEAQ (reference sequence). In DNA form, the CDR3 reads TGTGCCAGCAGCAATAACAGGGAAAAAAACACCGGGGAGCTGTTTTTT. Amino acid sequence: CASSNNREKNTGELFF.

CDR3 in amino acids: CASSGGLFSEQFF. The CDR3 DNA follows: TGTGCCAGCAGTGGGGGACTATTCAGTGAGCAGTTCTTC. The rearrangement joins TRBV27 to TRBJ2-1, with 7 bases identical to TRBD2. V lost 5 bases, J lost 9 bases, and 7 bases stayed unmatched. This CDR3 is built from 13 residues. Looked up from germline, CDR1 is MNHEY and CDR2 is SMNVEV (reference sequence).

V and J are TRBV21-1 and TRBJ2-2; TRBD1 reflects the table's D call only, with no check against the DNA. TRBV21-1 has pseudogene status. The CDR3 loop spans 22 amino acids. The chain's CDR3 is CASSKRGTGFFTGEVSAGELFF. CDR3 DNA sequence: TGTGCCAGCAGCAAAAGAGGGACAGGGTTTTTCACGGGGGAGGTCTCCGCCGGGGAGCTGTTTTTT.

This chain uses TRBV13 with TRBJ2-7; 7 bases line up with TRBD2. The CDR3 has 14 residues. Looked up from germline, CDR1 is PRHDT and CDR2 is FYEKMQ (reference sequence). V lost 1 base, J lost 3 bases, and 3 bases stayed unmatched. CDR3: CASSLAAGFYEQYF. In nucleotides, the CDR3 is TGTGCCAGCAGCTTAGCAGCGGGATTCTACGAGCAGTACTTC. Looking up the rest from reference TRBV13 and TRBJ2-7 gives the full variable domain: AAGVIQSPRHLIKEKRETATLKCYPIPRHDTVYWYQQGPGQDPQFLISFYEKMQSDKGSIPDRFSAQQFSDYHSELNMSSLELGDSALYFCASSLAAGFYEQYFGPGTRLTVT.

The chain combines TRBV11-2 with TRBJ1-5; 8 bases are shared with TRBD1. Germline values: CDR1 SGHAT, CDR2 FQNNGV. CDR3 length: 15 amino acids. V trimming: 2 bases; J trimming: 5 bases; junction bases outside the gene matches: 5. Here the CDR3 DNA reads TGTGCCAGCAGCTTATCACCAGGGGGCTATCAGCCCCAGCATTTT. As protein: CASSLSPGGYQPQHF.

The chain employs TRBV4-1 and TRBJ2-7; 9 bases agree with TRBD1. Trimming at V came to 4 bases and at J to 4 bases, leaving 14 bases not matched to a gene. CDR1 is MGHRA, CDR2 YSYEKL, per germline. This CDR3 region has 17 residues. The CDR3 nucleotides are TGCGCCAGCAGCCGCAGTTTATCCGGGACAGGGTTATACGAGCAGTACTTC. This translates into CASSRSLSGTGLYEQYF.

A word on this clone: The junction does not match germline at one end; this may be a read error. This chain connects TRBV19 to TRBJ2-3; TRBD2 might be the D (5 bases). The V gene's germline CDR1 is LNHDA and CDR2 SQIVND (reference sequence). This CDR3 contains 13 residues. CDR3 amino acids: CASSILGADRLNF. The CDR3 coding sequence is TGTGCCAGTAGTATCTTAGGAGCGGACCGACTAAATTTT.

This chain links TRBV19 with TRBJ2-7; 7 bases map to TRBD1. The length of the CDR3 is 13 residues. Germline lookup yields CDR1 LNHDA and CDR2 SQIVND (reference sequence). Unmatched junction bases numbered 4, after V lost 6 bases and J lost 2 bases. CDR3 sequence: CASRPTGTYEQYF. The CDR3 region has the DNA TGTGCCAGTAGGCCGACAGGGACCTACGAGCAGTACTTC.

The V call is TRBV6-6, the J call TRBJ1-1; 9 bases match TRBD1. Trimming at V came to 6 bases and at J to 3 bases, leaving 8 bases not matched to a gene. CDR1 is MNHNY and CDR2 is SVGAGI in the germline V gene (reference sequence). CDR3 length: 15 residues. The CDR3 region is CASRTSGQGHTEAFF. CDR3 in DNA: TGTGCCAGCAGAACCTCGGGACAGGGCCACACTGAAGCTTTCTTT.

This chain joins TRBV30 and TRBJ2-7; 11 bases are shared with TRBD2. Germline lookup yields CDR1 GTSNPN and CDR2 SVGIG (reference sequence). This CDR3 is 13 amino acids long. Unmatched junction bases numbered 4, after V lost 0 bases and J lost 9 bases. The CDR3 here is CAWSVSSGGPQYF. The CDR3 nucleotides read TGTGCCTGGAGTGTATCTAGCGGGGGGCCGCAGTACTTC.